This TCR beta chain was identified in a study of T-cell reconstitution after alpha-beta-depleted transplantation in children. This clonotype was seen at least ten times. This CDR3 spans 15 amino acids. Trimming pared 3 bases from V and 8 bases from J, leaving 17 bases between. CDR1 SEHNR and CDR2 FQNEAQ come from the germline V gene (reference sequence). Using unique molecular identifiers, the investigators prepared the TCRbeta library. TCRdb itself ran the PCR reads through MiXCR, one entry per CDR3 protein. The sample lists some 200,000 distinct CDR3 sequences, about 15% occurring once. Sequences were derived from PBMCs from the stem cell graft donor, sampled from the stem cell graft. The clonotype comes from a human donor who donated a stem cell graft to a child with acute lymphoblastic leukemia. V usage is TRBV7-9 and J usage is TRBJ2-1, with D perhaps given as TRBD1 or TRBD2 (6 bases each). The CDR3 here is CASSFGGRGGHEQFF. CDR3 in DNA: TGTGCCAGCAGCTTCGGGGGCAGGGGAGGCCATGAGCAGTTCTTC. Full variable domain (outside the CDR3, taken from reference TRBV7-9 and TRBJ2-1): DTGVSQNPRHKITKRGQNVTFRCDPISEHNRLYWYRQTLGQGPEFLTYFQNEAQLEKSRLLSDRFSAERPKGSFSTLEIQRTEQGDSAMYLCASSFGGRGGHEQFFGPGTRLTVL.